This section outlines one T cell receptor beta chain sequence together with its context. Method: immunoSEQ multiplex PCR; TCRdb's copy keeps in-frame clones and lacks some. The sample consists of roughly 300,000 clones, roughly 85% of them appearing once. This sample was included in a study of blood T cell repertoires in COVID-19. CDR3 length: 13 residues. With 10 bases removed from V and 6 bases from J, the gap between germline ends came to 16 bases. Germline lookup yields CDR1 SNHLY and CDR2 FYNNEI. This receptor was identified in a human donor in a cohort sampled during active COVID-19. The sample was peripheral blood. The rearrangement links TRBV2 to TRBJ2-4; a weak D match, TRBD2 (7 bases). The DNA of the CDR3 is TGTGCCACCCTGGGGGGGCACGCAAACATTCAGTACTTC. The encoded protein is CATLGGHANIQYF.